The 8 T cell receptor beta chains reported below all come from one sample, sequenced in a study of naive and memory T cell subsets. Study-level findings and limits: A few larger clonotypes appeared in naive repertoires, especially CD8, possibly memory cells re-expressing CD45RA.

An equimolar mix of two oligonucleotides served as the beta constant-region primer for TRBC1 and TRBC2. The ligated cDNA underwent four PCR rounds using SP2 and nested alpha and beta constant-region primers. Using its own MiXCR run on the UMI-ligation and nested PCR reads, TCRdb lists one record per CDR3 protein. The data hold 99,000 or so distinct CDR3 sequences, with about 15% observed a single time. These TCRs' antigens remain unknown. Sequences were obtained from naive CD8+ T cells from blood. Receptors originate from a human donor in good health.

This clonotype was detected a few times. The rearrangement joins TRBV7-9 to TRBJ1-1, with TRBD1 as a possible D gene (5 bases). CDR1 is SEHNR, CDR2 FQNEAQ, per germline (reference sequence). The CDR3 contains 15 residues. The V and J ends lost 2 bases and 3 bases respectively, with 13 bases between them. Here the CDR3 reads CASSLRGGMDTEAFF. The CDR3, as DNA: TGTGCCAGCAGCTTAAGGGGCGGGATGGACACTGAAGCTTTCTTT. Supplemented by reference TRBV7-9 and TRBJ1-1, the full variable domain reads DTGVSQNPRHKITKRGQNVTFRCDPISEHNRLYWYRQTLGQGPEFLTYFQNEAQLEKSRLLSDRFSAERPKGSFSTLEIQRTEQGDSAMYLCASSLRGGMDTEAFFGQGTRLTVV.

This clonotype has at least ten counts. The gene calls are TRBV30 and TRBJ1-1; unclear D gene. The germline gives CDR1 GTSNPN, CDR2 SVGIG (reference sequence). V gave up 3 bases and J gave up 5 bases, with 13 bases separating them. The CDR3 length is 13 residues. The CDR3 is CAWRPRSETEAFF. Here the CDR3 DNA reads TGTGCCTGGAGGCCACGGTCTGAAACTGAAGCTTTCTTT.

The V and J genes are TRBV12-1 and TRBJ1-1. TRBV12-1 is labeled a pseudogene. This CDR3 has 14 residues. CDR3 in DNA: TGTGCCAGCATCCGTGGTACAGAGAACACTGAAGCTTTCTTT. Protein product: CASIRGTENTEAFF.

This clonotype was detected a few times. This chain connects TRBV9 to TRBJ2-7; no definite D call. V gave up 0 bases and J gave up 0 bases, with 10 bases separating them. CDR3 size: 15 residues. CDR1 and CDR2 from the germline V gene are SGDLS and YYNGEE. The CDR3: CASSVGAASSYEQYF. The CDR3 DNA sequence: TGTGCCAGCAGCGTAGGGGCTGCCTCCTCCTACGAGCAGTACTTC. Full variable domain (missing parts from reference TRBV9 and TRBJ2-7): DSGVTQTPKHLITATGQRVTLRCSPRSGDLSVYWYQQSLDQGLQFLIQYYNGEERAKGNILERFSAQQFPDLHSELNLSSLELGDSALYFCASSVGAASSYEQYFGPGTRLTVT.

This clonotype was counted between two and nine times. This chain uses TRBV12-3 or TRBV12-4 with TRBJ1-5; D perhaps matches TRBD1 (5 bases). V was cut by 5 bases and J by 4 bases, with 15 bases left in between. The CDR3 totals 15 residues. As DNA, the CDR3 is TGTGCCAGCAGTCCCCGGGGCAGCGGAAATCAGCCCCAGCATTTT. It translates to CASSPRGSGNQPQHF.

This clonotype was observed a handful of times. J is TRBJ2-7 and V is TRBV14; D call uncertain. Trimming shortened V by 3 bases and J by 6 bases, and 18 bases separated the two germline ends. Germline CDR1 reads SGHDN; CDR2 reads FVKESK. This CDR3 has 15 amino acids. For the CDR3, the DNA is TGTGCCAGCAGCCAGGTCCATGGACGAGGATCCGAGCAGTACTTC. It codes for CASSQVHGRGSEQYF.

There are a few counts of this clonotype. The chain combines TRBV12-3 or TRBV12-4 with TRBJ2-5; possible D gene TRBD1, 6 bases. The CDR3 totals 16 residues. With 5 bases removed from V and 0 bases from J, the gap between germline ends came to 16 bases. CDR3 nucleotides: TGTGCCAGCAGTCTCCGGGACATTTGGTACCAAGAGACCCAGTACTTC. As protein: CASSLRDIWYQETQYF.

This sequence joins TRBV11-1 and TRBJ2-7; D remains unclear. The CDR3 runs to 12 residues. CDR1 is SGHAT, CDR2 FQDESV, per germline (reference sequence). Trimming pared 5 bases from V and 3 bases from J, leaving 8 bases between. This CDR3 is CASSLFSYEQYF. The CDR3 DNA follows: TGTGCCAGCAGCCTGTTCAGCTACGAGCAGTACTTC. Variable domain in full (rest from reference TRBV11-1 and TRBJ2-7): EAEVAQSPRYKITEKSQAVAFWCDPISGHATLYWYRQILGQGPELLVQFQDESVVDDSQLPKDRFSAERLKGVDSTLKIQPAELGDSAMYLCASSLFSYEQYFGPGTRLTVT.